The 2 T cell receptor beta chains presented below share a single source sample, sequenced in a study of identifying expanded T cells in peripheral blood. Profiling relied on immunoSEQ multiplex PCR, and the TCRdb table lists in-frame clones only, not all of them. This sample has more than 75,000 clones; around 88% occur once, and the top ten carry 5.6%. Sequenced: blood. These receptors were collected from a person aged 18-70 years in good health.

This clone has a count of ten or more. V gene TRBV10-3 combines with J gene TRBJ1-5; unclear D gene. The CDR3 has 15 amino acids. Trimming left V 2 bases short and J 8 bases short, with 16 bases between. Germline assignment: CDR1 ENHRY and CDR2 SYGVKD. In nucleotides, the CDR3 is TGTGCCATCAGTGAGGGGGAGATTCCTTTAGAGCCCCAGCATTTT. Amino acids: CAISEGEIPLEPQHF.

This sequence joins TRBV5-1 and TRBJ1-1, with D tentatively TRBD1 (5 bases). Germline-derived CDR1 and CDR2 are SGHRS and YFSETQ. This CDR3 region has 14 residues. Trimming stripped 7 bases from V and 2 bases from J, with 15 bases between. CDR3: CASRGDSTNTEAFF. For the CDR3, the DNA is TGCGCCAGCCGAGGGGACTCAACTAACACTGAAGCTTTCTTT.